A selection of T cell receptor beta chains follows, all from one sample in a study of control samples from healthy donors and cancer patients. This table comes from immunoSEQ multiplex PCR, and its TCRdb copy is limited to in-frame clones, with some not included. The data hold 94,000 or so clones, with about 88% observed a single time. Sequenced input: PBMCs. The receptors originated from a man between 65 and 85 years old with lung cancer. Both conserved end residues are trimmed from each CDR3.

V gene | CDR3 protein
TRBV6-2/TRBV6-3 | ASSYSRGRSSYNEQF
TRBV7-2 | ASSSGQGASNEKLF
TRBV11-3 | ASSFGRAEQF
TRBV18 | ASSPQGGFAKNIQY
TRBV5-6 | ASSLDQTYEQY
TRBV2 | ASSEARGSNQPQH
TRBV14 | ASSPQGPPPYNEQF
TRBV27 | ASSNRQKSNEKLF
TRBV24-1 | ATSGTEGVFGELF
TRBV9 | ASSVDLAGGIQETQY
TRBV27 | ASSLNRGPRILNTEAF
TRBV9 | ASSVGLISSYEQY
TRBV4-1 | ASSQEGRRDEQY
TRBV5-1 | ASSRQDQETQY
TRBV6-5 | ASSLGDSYEQY
TRBV18 | ASSPGQGTFEQY
TRBV3-1/TRBV3-2 | ASSYLGAGGIQETQY
TRBV7-3 | ASSLAGGIESTDTQY
TRBV7-9 | ASSSRTSTTEAF
TRBV11-2 | ASSLRGHTSGTDTQY
TRBV7-9 | ASSSNPKGGGGYT
TRBV3-1/TRBV3-2 | ASSQVWSGGADTQY
TRBV2 | ASSGRGDQPQH
TRBV9 | ATRPGLAGFRPDEQY
TRBV6-5 | ASRSASGGTGELF
TRBV27 | ASSLGWNQPQH
TRBV19 | ATRDSFYQPQH
TRBV2 | ASSQWRGGQETQY
TRBV9 | ASSVTYGLGVATDTQY
TRBV12-5 | ASGLALDYRQTYGYT
TRBV7-8 | ASSLGQGPYGYT
TRBV5-8 | ASSLDGTAPYEQY
TRBV27 | ASSSKTGGETQY
TRBV2 | ASRAYGPRGAYNEQF
TRBV18 | ASSPQGANGYT
TRBV10-2 | ASSERGVKNIQY
TRBV19 | ASKAGRISPQY
TRBV7-2 | ASSLVARGGLNEQF
TRBV5-1 | ASSPSGTPYNEQF
TRBV11-2 | ASSLEIGGLTEAF
TRBV14 | ASSFNRELH